This is a list of T cell receptor beta chains from one sample in a study of T cell responses to AZD1222 COVID-19 vaccine. The protocol was immunoSEQ multiplex PCR, while the TCRdb copy is restricted to in-frame clones and leaves out a portion. The sample includes about 81,000 clones, around 90% of them seen just once. The source was peripheral blood, collected 28 days after the second AZD1222 dose. The receptors here all came from an adult who received the AZD1222 COVID-19 vaccine. Both conserved end residues are part of each CDR3. D genes are given only for firm matches.

>TRBD1|15|TRBJ1-2|TRBV7-2
TGTGCCAGCAGCTTAGGAGGGACAGCCAACTATGGCTACACCTTC
CASSLGGTANYGYTF
>TRBD2|16|TRBJ2-1|TRBV6-1
TGTGCCAGCAGTGAAGCGCGACTAGCGGGAGGATGGGAGCAGTTCTTC
CASSEARLAGGWEQFF
>-|14|TRBJ2-7|TRBV2
TGTGCCAGCAGTGAAGTAGGTGGAGGGTACGAGCAGTACTTC
CASSEVGGGYEQYF
>-|12|TRBJ1-2|TRBV7-9
TGTGCCAGCAGCGGCGGGATGTATGGCTACACCTTC
CASSGGMYGYTF
>-|15|TRBJ2-7|TRBV21-1
TGTGCCAGCAGCAAAGTGGGCGGGAGTGTCAACGAGCAGTACTTC
CASSKVGGSVNEQYF
>-|13|TRBJ1-5|TRBV29-1
TGCAGCGTTCTGACAGGCTCCGGGCAGCCCCAGCATTTT
CSVLTGSGQPQHF
>TRBD1|14|TRBJ1-2|TRBV3-1/TRBV3-2
TGTGCCAGCAGCCAAGATCACAGGGGGCCTGGCTACACCTTC
CASSQDHRGPGYTF
>TRBD2|14|TRBJ2-3|TRBV9
TGTGCCAGCAGCCCTAGCGGGAGGACAGATACGCAGTATTTT
CASSPSGRTDTQYF
>-|18|TRBJ2-5|TRBV30
TGTGCCTGGAGTGTATCCCCACTTCTCGTTGCGGCCCCCGGGACCCAGTACTTC
CAWSVSPLLVAAPGTQYF
>-|15|TRBJ1-5|TRBV15
TGTGCCACCAGCGGCGTGGGGGGTCGCAATCAGCCCCAGCATTTT
CATSGVGGRNQPQHF
>-|14|TRBJ1-1|TRBV7-6
TGTGCCAGCAGCTTAGCGGAGGGAAGGGGCGAAGCTTTCTTT
CASSLAEGRGEAFF
>TRBD2|15|TRBJ2-2|TRBV6-5
TGTGCCAGCAGCATTGGACTAGCTGGCACCGGGGAGCTGTTTTTT
CASSIGLAGTGELFF